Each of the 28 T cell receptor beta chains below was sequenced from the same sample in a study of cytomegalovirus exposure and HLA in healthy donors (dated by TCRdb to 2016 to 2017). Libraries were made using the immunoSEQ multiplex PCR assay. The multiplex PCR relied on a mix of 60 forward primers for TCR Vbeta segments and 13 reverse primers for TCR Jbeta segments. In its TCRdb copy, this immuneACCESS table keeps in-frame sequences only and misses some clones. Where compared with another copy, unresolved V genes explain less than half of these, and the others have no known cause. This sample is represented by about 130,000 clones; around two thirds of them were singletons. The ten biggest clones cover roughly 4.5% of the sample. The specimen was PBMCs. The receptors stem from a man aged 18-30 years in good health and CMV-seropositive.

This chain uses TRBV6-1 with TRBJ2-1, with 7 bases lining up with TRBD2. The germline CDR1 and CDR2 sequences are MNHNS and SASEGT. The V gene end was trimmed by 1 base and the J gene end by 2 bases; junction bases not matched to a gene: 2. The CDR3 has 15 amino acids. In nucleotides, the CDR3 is TGTGCCAGCAGTGAAGAGGCGGGGGCCTACAATGAGCAGTTCTTC. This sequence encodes CASSEEAGAYNEQFF.

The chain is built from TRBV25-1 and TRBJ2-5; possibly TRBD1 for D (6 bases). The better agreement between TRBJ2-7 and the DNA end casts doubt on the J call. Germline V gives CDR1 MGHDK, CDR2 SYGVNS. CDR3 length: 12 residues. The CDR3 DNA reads TGTGCCAGCAGTGCAGGGGCCTACGAGCAGTACTTC. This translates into CASSAGAYEQYF.

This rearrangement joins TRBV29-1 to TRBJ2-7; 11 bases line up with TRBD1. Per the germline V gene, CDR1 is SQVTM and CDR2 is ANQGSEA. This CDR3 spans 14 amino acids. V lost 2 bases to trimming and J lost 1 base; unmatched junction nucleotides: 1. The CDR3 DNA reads TGCAGCGTTGAAAGGGACAGGGGGTCCTACGAGCAGTACTTC. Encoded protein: CSVERDRGSYEQYF.

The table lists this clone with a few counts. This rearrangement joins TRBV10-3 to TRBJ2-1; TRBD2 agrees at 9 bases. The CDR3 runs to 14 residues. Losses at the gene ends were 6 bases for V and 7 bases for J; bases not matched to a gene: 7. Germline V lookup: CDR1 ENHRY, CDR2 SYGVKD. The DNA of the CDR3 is TGTGCCATCAGGCCCGGGACTAGCAGTAATGAGCAGTTCTTC. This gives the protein CAIRPGTSSNEQFF.

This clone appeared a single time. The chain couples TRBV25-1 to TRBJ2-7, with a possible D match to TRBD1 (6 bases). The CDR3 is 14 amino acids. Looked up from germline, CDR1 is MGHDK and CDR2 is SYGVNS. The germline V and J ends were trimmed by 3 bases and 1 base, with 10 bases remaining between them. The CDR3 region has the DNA TGTGCCAGCAGTGATCGGACAGTTTCCTACGAGCAGTACTTC. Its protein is CASSDRTVSYEQYF.

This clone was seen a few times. The CDR3 sequence: CASSYQTSIAEQFF. The CDR3 DNA follows: TGTGCCAGCAGCTATCAGACTAGCATCGCTGAGCAGTTCTTC. The J gene is TRBJ2-1, the V gene TRBV13, with TRBD2 matching 7 bases. V was pared by 4 bases and J by 9 bases, with 9 bases of the junction left unmatched. The CDR3 has 14 residues. The germline V gene has CDR1 PRHDT and CDR2 FYEKMQ (reference sequence).

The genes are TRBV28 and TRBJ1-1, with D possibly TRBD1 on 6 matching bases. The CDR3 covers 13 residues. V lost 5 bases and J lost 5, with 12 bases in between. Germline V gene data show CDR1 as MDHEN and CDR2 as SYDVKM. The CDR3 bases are TGTGCCAGCAGTCGCCTGGGGGCGACTGAAGCTTTCTTT. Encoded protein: CASSRLGATEAFF.

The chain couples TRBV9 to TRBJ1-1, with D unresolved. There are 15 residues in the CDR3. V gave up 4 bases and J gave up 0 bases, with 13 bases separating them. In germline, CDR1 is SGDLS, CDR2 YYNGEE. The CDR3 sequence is CASSSTPSLNTEAFF. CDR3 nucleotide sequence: TGTGCCAGCAGCTCCACTCCCTCGCTGAACACTGAAGCTTTCTTT. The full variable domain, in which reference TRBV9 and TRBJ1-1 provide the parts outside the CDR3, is DSGVTQTPKHLITATGQRVTLRCSPRSGDLSVYWYQQSLDQGLQFLIQYYNGEERAKGNILERFSAQQFPDLHSELNLSSLELGDSALYFCASSSTPSLNTEAFFGQGTRLTVV.

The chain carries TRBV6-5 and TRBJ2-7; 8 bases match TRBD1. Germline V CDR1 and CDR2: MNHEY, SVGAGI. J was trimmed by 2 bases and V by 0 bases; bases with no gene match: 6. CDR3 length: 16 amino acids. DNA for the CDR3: TGTGCCAGCAGTTACTCCGGGACAGGTTTGGCCTACGAGCAGTACTTC. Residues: CASSYSGTGLAYEQYF.

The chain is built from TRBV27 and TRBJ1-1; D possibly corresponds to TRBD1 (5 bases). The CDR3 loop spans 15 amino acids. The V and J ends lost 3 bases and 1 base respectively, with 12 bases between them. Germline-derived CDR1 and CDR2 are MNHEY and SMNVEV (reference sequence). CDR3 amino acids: CASSLSARANTEAFF. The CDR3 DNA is TGTGCCAGCAGTTTGTCGGCCAGGGCGAACACTGAAGCTTTCTTT.

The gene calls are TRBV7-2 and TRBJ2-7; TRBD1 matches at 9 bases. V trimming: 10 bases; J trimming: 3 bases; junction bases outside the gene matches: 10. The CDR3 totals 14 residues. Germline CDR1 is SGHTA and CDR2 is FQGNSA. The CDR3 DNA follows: TGTGCCACCTCTCCGGGGACAGGGTTCTACGAGCAGTACTTC. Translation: CATSPGTGFYEQYF.

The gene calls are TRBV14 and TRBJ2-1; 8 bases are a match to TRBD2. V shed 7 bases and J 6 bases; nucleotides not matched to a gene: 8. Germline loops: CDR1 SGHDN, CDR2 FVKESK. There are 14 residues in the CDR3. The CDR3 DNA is TGTGCCAGCACAAACGGACTAGCTTCCAATGAGCAGTTCTTC. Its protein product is CASTNGLASNEQFF.

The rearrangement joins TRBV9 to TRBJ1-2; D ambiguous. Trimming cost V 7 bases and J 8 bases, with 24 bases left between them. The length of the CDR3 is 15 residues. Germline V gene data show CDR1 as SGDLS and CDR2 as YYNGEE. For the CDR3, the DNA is TGTGCCAGCTCCAACCCTTCGGTACAGATGGCGGGCTACACCTTC. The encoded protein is CASSNPSVQMAGYTF. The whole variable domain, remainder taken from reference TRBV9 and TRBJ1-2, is DSGVTQTPKHLITATGQRVTLRCSPRSGDLSVYWYQQSLDQGLQFLIQYYNGEERAKGNILERFSAQQFPDLHSELNLSSLELGDSALYFCASSNPSVQMAGYTFGSGTRLTVV.

The CDR3 loop reads CASSFRGNYGYTF. In DNA form, the CDR3 reads TGTGCCAGCAGTTTCCGGGGGAACTATGGCTACACCTTC. The rearrangement links TRBV27 to TRBJ1-2, with D perhaps TRBD1 (5 bases). The ends were cut back, 3 bases at V and 2 bases at J, with 7 bases in the middle. From germline, CDR1 is MNHEY and CDR2 SMNVEV (reference sequence). CDR3 length: 13 amino acids.

CDR3: CASRSNRDSSYEQYF. The CDR3 DNA reads TGTGCCAGCAGGTCAAATCGGGACAGTTCCTACGAGCAGTACTTC. The chain couples TRBV27 to TRBJ2-7, with 7 positions matching TRBD1. Trimming took 6 bases from V and 1 from J; bases not matched to a gene: 9. This CDR3 comprises 15 residues. Germline CDR1 and CDR2: MNHEY and SMNVEV (reference sequence).

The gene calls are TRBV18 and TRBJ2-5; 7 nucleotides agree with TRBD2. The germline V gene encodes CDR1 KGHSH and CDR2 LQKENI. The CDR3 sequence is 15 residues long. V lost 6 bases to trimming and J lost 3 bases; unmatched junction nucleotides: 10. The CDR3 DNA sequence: TGTGCCAGCTCCCGGGCGACGGGGAGGGAAGAGACCCAGTACTTC. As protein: CASSRATGREETQYF.

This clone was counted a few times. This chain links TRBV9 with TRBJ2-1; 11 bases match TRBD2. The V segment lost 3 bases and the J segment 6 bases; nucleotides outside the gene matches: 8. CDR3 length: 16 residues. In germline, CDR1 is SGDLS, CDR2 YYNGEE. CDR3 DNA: TGTGCCAGCAGCGGTAATGGACTAGCGGGCTTCAATGAGCAGTTCTTC. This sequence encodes CASSGNGLAGFNEQFF.

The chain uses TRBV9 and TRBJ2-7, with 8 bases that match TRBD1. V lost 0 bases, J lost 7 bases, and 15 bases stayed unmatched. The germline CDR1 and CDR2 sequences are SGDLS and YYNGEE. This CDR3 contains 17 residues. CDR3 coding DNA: TGTGCCAGCAGCGTAGACCCGATCAGGGGGCTAATCCGGGAGCAGTACTTC. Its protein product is CASSVDPIRGLIREQYF.

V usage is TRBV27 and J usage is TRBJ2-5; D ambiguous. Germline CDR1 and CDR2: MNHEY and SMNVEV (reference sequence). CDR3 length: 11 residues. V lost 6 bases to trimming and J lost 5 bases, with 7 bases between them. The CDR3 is CASRVGETQYF. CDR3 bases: TGTGCCAGCAGGGTCGGGGAGACCCAGTACTTC.

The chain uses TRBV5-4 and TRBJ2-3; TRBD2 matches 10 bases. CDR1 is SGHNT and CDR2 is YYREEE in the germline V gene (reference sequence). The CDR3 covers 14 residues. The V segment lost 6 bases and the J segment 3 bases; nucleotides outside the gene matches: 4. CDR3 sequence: CASTQRGGTDTQYF. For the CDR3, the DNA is TGTGCCAGCACCCAGCGGGGGGGGACAGATACGCAGTATTTT.

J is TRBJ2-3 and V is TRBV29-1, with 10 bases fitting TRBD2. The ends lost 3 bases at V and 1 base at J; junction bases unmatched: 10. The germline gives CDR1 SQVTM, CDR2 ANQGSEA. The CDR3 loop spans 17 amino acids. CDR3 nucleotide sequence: TGCAGCGTTGATGCATCAAGCGGGGGGGCTCGCACAGATACGCAGTATTTT. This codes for CSVDASSGGARTDTQYF.

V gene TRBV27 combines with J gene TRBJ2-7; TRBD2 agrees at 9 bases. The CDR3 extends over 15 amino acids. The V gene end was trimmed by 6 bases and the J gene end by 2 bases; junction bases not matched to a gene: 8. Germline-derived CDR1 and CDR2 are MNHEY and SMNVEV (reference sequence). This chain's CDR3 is CASSLRRLAAYEQYF. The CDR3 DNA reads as TGTGCCAGCAGCTTGCGTAGACTAGCGGCCTACGAGCAGTACTTC.

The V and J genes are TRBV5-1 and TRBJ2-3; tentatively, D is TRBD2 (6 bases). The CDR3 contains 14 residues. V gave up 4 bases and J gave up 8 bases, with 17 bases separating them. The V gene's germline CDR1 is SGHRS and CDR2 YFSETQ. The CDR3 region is CASSARAGSFTQYF. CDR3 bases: TGCGCCAGCAGCGCCAGGGCGGGGAGCTTTACGCAGTATTTT.

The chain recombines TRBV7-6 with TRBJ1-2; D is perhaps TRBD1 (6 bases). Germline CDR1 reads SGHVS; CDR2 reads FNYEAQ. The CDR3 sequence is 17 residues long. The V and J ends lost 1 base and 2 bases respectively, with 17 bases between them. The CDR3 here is CASSLGRGFSANYGYTF. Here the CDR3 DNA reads TGTGCCAGCAGCTTAGGTAGGGGGTTTTCTGCGAACTATGGCTACACCTTC.

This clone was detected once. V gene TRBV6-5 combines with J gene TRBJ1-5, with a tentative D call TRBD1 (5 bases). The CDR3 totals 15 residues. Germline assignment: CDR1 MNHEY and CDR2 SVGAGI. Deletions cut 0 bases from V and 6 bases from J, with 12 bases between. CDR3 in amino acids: CASSYSIQGGQPQHF. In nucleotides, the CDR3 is TGTGCCAGCAGTTACTCGATCCAGGGCGGTCAGCCCCAGCATTTT.

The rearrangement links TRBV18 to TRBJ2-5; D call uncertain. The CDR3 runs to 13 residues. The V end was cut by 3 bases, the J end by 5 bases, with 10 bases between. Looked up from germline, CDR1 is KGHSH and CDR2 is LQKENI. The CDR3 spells CASSPGSRETQYF. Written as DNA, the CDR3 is TGTGCCAGCTCACCGGGCTCCAGGGAGACCCAGTACTTC.

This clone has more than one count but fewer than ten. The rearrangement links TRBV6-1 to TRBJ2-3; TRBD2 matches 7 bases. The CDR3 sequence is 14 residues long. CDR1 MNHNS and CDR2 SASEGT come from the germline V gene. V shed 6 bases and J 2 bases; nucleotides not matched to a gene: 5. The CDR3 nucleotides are TGTGCCAGCAGGACCCTAGCGGACACAGATACGCAGTATTTT. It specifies CASRTLADTDTQYF.

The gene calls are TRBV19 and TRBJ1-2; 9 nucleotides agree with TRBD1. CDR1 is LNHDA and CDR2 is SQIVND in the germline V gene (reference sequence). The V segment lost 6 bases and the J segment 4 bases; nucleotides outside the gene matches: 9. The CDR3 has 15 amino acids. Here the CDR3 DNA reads TGTGCCAGTAGGGGAACAGGGGGCCTTGGCTATGGCTACACCTTC. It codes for CASRGTGGLGYGYTF.